This T cell receptor (beta chain) comes out of a study of shared clonotypes between healthy human individuals. Terminally differentiated effector memory CD45RA+ cells were excluded by CCR7 positive selection of CD45RO-negative cells. Study-wide findings and caveats: Donors were few, which limited the genetic and exposure-history diversity represented.

The table came from immunoSEQ multiplex PCR; TCRdb's copy has only in-frame clones and leaves some out. Of around 2,100,000 clones in the sample, approximately 94% are singletons; the top ten hold approximately 1%. In the case of this clone: Its antigen is not identified. Other DNA sequences in this sample translate to the same CDR3.

Per the germline V gene, CDR1 is MDHEN and CDR2 is SYDVKM. There are 14 residues in the CDR3. V lost 3 bases and J lost 4, with 9 bases in between. The sequence came from a man younger than 35 in good health. This chain uses TRBV28 with TRBJ2-2; D may correspond to TRBD1 or TRBD2 (5 bases each). The specimen was naive CD8+ T cells sorted from blood. The chain's CDR3 is CASSLRGSTGELFF. CDR3 sequence (DNA): TGTGCCAGCAGTTTGAGGGGCAGCACCGGGGAGCTGTTTTTT.